This TCR beta chain was sequenced during a study of blood T cell repertoires in COVID-19. Whole-study context: Whether acute or convalescent, the COVID-19 samples came from the United States, Italy and Spain. The cDNA or gDNA used as material had been derived from T cells, B-cell-depleted T cells, or PBMCs.

How the authors handled the data: Nucleated cell counts were estimated from reference gene primer amplification. Generated by immunoSEQ multiplex PCR, the TCRdb table keeps only in-frame clones and is missing some. The D gene and trimming were derived from the DNA, and the V and J assignments and clone size from that table. The sample carries 81,000 or so clones, approximately 92% recorded once. This CDR3 region has 16 residues. Looked up from germline, CDR1 is SGHTA and CDR2 is FQGNSA. The ends lost 4 bases at V and 7 bases at J; junction bases unmatched: 10. The sample was peripheral blood. This sequence joins TRBV7-2 and TRBJ2-1, with 10 bases lining up with TRBD2. The source of this sequence is an older woman with active COVID-19. CDR3 sequence (DNA): TGTGCCAGCAGCTCCCAGGGTAGCGGGGGGCCAAATGAGCAGTTCTTC. Residues: CASSSQGSGGPNEQFF.